Each of the 27 T cell receptor beta chains below was sequenced from the same sample in a study of cytomegalovirus exposure and HLA in healthy donors. The study ran its PCR with 60 Vbeta and 13 Jbeta primers. Libraries were prepared by immunoSEQ multiplex PCR; TCRdb keeps only in-frame clonotypes and omits some of them. The sample carries some 98,000 clones, more than 60% recorded once. Sample: PBMCs. The receptors were gathered from a young man in good health and CMV-seropositive.

The chain employs TRBV4-2 and TRBJ2-7; unclear D gene. This CDR3 comprises 15 residues. The V end lost 0 bases, the J end lost 0 bases, and 9 bases lay between the germline ends. Germline V CDR1 and CDR2: LGHNA, YNFKEQ. The CDR3 loop reads CASSQDLLSSYEQYF. CDR3 in DNA: TGTGCCAGCAGCCAAGATCTACTGAGCTCCTACGAGCAGTACTTC.

The V call is TRBV27, the J call TRBJ1-1, with a weak D call TRBD1 (5 bases). Looked up from germline, CDR1 is MNHEY and CDR2 is SMNVEV (reference sequence). Deletions cut 7 bases from V and 4 bases from J, with 19 bases between. The CDR3 loop spans 15 amino acids. CDR3 amino acids: CASTRQKEGFTEAFF. CDR3 in DNA: TGTGCCAGCACCCGACAGAAGGAAGGATTCACTGAAGCTTTCTTT.

This clone was recorded only once. The rearrangement joins TRBV9 to TRBJ2-2, with D perhaps TRBD1 (6 bases). V lost 2 bases and J 8 bases, leaving 13 bases between the germline ends. Germline V gene lookup returns CDR1 SGDLS and CDR2 YYNGEE. The length of the CDR3 is 14 residues. This chain's CDR3 is CASSVQTGTGELFF. CDR3 nucleotide sequence: TGTGCCAGCAGCGTCCAAACAGGGACAGGGGAGCTGTTTTTT.

This clone was picked up one time. The V call is TRBV5-6, the J call TRBJ2-2; 11 bases map to TRBD1. Germline lookup yields CDR1 SGHDT and CDR2 YYEEEE. With V trimmed by 4 bases and J by 3 bases, 5 bases remained unmatched. CDR3 length equals 16 residues. The CDR3 reads CASSAMDRGHTGELFF. The CDR3 DNA follows: TGTGCCAGCAGCGCAATGGACAGGGGGCACACCGGGGAGCTGTTTTTT.

Here the CDR3 DNA reads TGCAGCGTTGATCCGGGGACTCACACTGAAGCTTTCTTT. Protein sequence: CSVDPGTHTEAFF. The chain couples TRBV29-1 to TRBJ1-1; possibly TRBD1 for D (5 bases). Per germline, CDR1 SQVTM and CDR2 ANQGSEA. V was pared by 3 bases and J by 3 bases, with 11 bases between. The CDR3 runs to 13 residues.

Only a few counts were recorded for this clone. V is TRBV18 and J is TRBJ1-1, with 11 bases lining up with TRBD1. Germline V lookup: CDR1 KGHSH, CDR2 LQKENI. V trimming: 1 base; J trimming: 3 bases; junction bases outside the gene matches: 10. The CDR3 sequence is 18 residues long. CDR3 nucleotides: TGTGCCAGCTCACCACAACGGGGACAGGGGGACAAGGACACTGAAGCTTTCTTT. This encodes CASSPQRGQGDKDTEAFF.

The genes are TRBV11-2 and TRBJ2-5, with TRBD2 identical over 7 bases. CDR1 SGHAT and CDR2 FQNNGV come from the germline V gene. The CDR3 is 13 residues long. The J segment lost 5 bases and the V segment lost 2 bases, leaving 2 bases of the junction unmatched. CDR3 DNA sequence: TGTGCCAGCAGCTTATTGCGGGGGGAGACCCAGTACTTC. It encodes CASSLLRGETQYF.

This clone has just one count. The chain joins TRBV15 to TRBJ2-1, with 8 bases matching TRBD1. The CDR3 spans 20 residues. J was trimmed by 6 bases and V by 1 base; bases with no gene match: 20. From germline, CDR1 is LNHNV and CDR2 YYDKDF (reference sequence). The CDR3 spells CATSRGENRGQGRFINEQFF. In DNA form, the CDR3 reads TGTGCCACCAGCAGAGGTGAGAACCGTGGACAGGGCAGATTTATCAATGAGCAGTTCTTC.

This chain joins TRBV4-1 and TRBJ2-3; D perhaps matches TRBD1 (6 bases). V lost 1 base, J lost 5 bases, and 16 bases lay in between. This CDR3 region has 16 residues. Looked up from germline, CDR1 is MGHRA and CDR2 is YSYEKL. DNA of the CDR3: TGCGCCAGCAGCCAAGCCCCCCCGGTAGGGGGAGATACGCAGTATTTT. This codes for CASSQAPPVGGDTQYF.

The genes are TRBV28 and TRBJ1-1; D perhaps matches TRBD1 (5 bases). The CDR3 runs 15 residues. Germline CDR1 is MDHEN and CDR2 is SYDVKM. The germline V and J ends were trimmed by 0 bases and 0 bases, with 8 bases remaining between them. Here the CDR3 reads CASSLWGLVNTEAFF. In DNA form, the CDR3 reads TGTGCCAGCAGTTTATGGGGACTGGTGAACACTGAAGCTTTCTTT.

The CDR3 here is CASSSLAGGTEFRTDTQYF. The DNA for the CDR3 is TGTGCCAGCAGTTCTCTAGCGGGGGGGACTGAATTTCGCACAGATACGCAGTATTTT. This chain joins TRBV28 and TRBJ2-3; 12 bases line up with TRBD2. Germline V gives CDR1 MDHEN, CDR2 SYDVKM. V dropped 4 bases and J dropped 1; count of bases not matched to a gene: 12. This CDR3 spans 19 amino acids.

The rearrangement uses TRBV5-1 and TRBJ2-3, with a weak D call TRBD1 (7 bases). This CDR3 is built from 16 residues. Germline V gives CDR1 SGHRS, CDR2 YFSETQ. V was pared by 3 bases and J by 5 bases, with 19 bases between. The DNA of the CDR3 is TGCGCCAGCAGCTCCCAGGGGGAGGATGGTGGAGATACGCAGTATTTT. Amino acids: CASSSQGEDGGDTQYF.

The chain uses TRBV4-1 and TRBJ2-4; TRBD1 is a possible D gene (6 bases). In germline, CDR1 is MGHRA, CDR2 YSYEKL. Trimming cost V 3 bases and J 1 base, with 10 bases left between them. The CDR3 loop spans 15 amino acids. The CDR3 bases are TGCGCCAGCAGCCACGGACAGATCGCCAAAAACATTCAGTACTTC. This sequence encodes CASSHGQIAKNIQYF.

This clone was counted between two and nine times. The CDR3 nucleotides are TGTGCCAGCAGCCAGGACTCCTGGTGGGATGAGCAGTTCTTC. Amino acids: CASSQDSWWDEQFF. The chain recombines TRBV7-9 with TRBJ2-1, with D perhaps TRBD2 (5 bases). The CDR3 sequence is 14 residues long. V was cut by 5 bases and J by 8 bases, with 16 bases left in between. Germline V gene sequence: CDR1 SEHNR, CDR2 FQNEAQ (reference sequence).

The chain uses TRBV5-1 and TRBJ2-5, with 10 bases that match TRBD1. This CDR3 has 16 residues. The trim removed 7 bases at V and 1 base at J, leaving 10 bases unmatched. The germline V gene has CDR1 SGHRS and CDR2 YFSETQ. The CDR3 DNA sequence: TGCGCCAGCGGTCTTACGGGACAGGGGCCCCAAGAGACCCAGTACTTC. Translation gives CASGLTGQGPQETQYF.

This rearrangement joins TRBV6-5 to TRBJ1-2; maybe TRBD1 (5 bases). V was cut by 0 bases and J by 4 bases, with 6 bases left in between. The CDR3 length is 13 residues. The germline V gene has CDR1 MNHEY and CDR2 SVGAGI. The CDR3 nucleotides read TGTGCCAGCAGTTACTCGCAGGGCTATGGCTACACCTTC. It codes for CASSYSQGYGYTF.

The chain couples TRBV20-1 to TRBJ1-2; a weak D match, TRBD1 (6 bases). There are 11 residues in the CDR3. The V gene's germline CDR1 is DFQATT and CDR2 SNEGSKA (reference sequence). The V gene lost 4 bases and the J gene lost 7 bases, with 10 bases spanning the gap. This chain's CDR3 is CSAIGGVGYTF. CDR3 nucleotides: TGCAGTGCTATAGGGGGTGTTGGCTACACCTTC.

This clone was counted once. The V gene is TRBV9, the J gene TRBJ1-4; a weak D match, TRBD1 (6 bases). Trimming took 5 bases from V and 2 from J, leaving 10 bases between them. The CDR3 extends over 14 amino acids. From germline, CDR1 is SGDLS and CDR2 YYNGEE. CDR3 loop: CASSTTGTNEKLFF. The CDR3 DNA follows: TGTGCCAGCAGTACCACAGGGACTAATGAAAAACTGTTTTTT.

On this clone itself: Because the CDR3 is missing its conserved closing phenylalanine or tryptophan, this is likely a read error. J is TRBJ1-1 and V is TRBV4-1; the D gene is possibly TRBD1 (5 bases). Trimming stripped 0 bases from V and 8 bases from J, with 19 bases between. Germline CDR1 MGHRA, CDR2 YSYEKL. The CDR3 covers 16 residues. CDR3 residues: CASSQDSKGIKAEAFV. CDR3 coding DNA: TGCGCCAGCAGCCAAGATTCGAAGGGGATAAAGGCCGAAGCTTTCGTT.

This chain uses TRBV7-4 with TRBJ1-2, with 7 nucleotides matching TRBD1. The V gene's germline CDR1 is SGHVT and CDR2 SQSDAQ. The CDR3 contains 17 residues. With 5 bases clipped from V and 2 bases from J, the junction kept 14 bases outside the gene matches. This chain's CDR3 is CASSPRRRDRINYGYTF. DNA of the CDR3: TGTGCCAGCAGCCCGAGACGCCGGGACAGAATCAACTATGGCTACACCTTC.

This clone has a single count. This chain connects TRBV19 to TRBJ2-5; 7 bases are shared with TRBD1. Germline CDR1 is LNHDA and CDR2 is SQIVND (reference sequence). CDR3 size: 13 residues. With V trimmed by 6 bases and J by 1 base, 2 bases remained unmatched. The CDR3 nucleotides read TGTGCCAGTAGCGGGACAGTCCAAGAGACCCAGTACTTC. It translates to CASSGTVQETQYF.

J is TRBJ2-3 and V is TRBV5-4; D may be TRBD2 (5 bases). The CDR3 consists of 15 residues. The germline CDR1 and CDR2 sequences are SGHNT and YYREEE (reference sequence). Trimming pared 4 bases from V and 3 bases from J, leaving 15 bases between. CDR3 coding DNA: TGTGCCAGCAGCCTCCCGGAGGTTGGGACAGATACGCAGTATTTT. Protein product: CASSLPEVGTDTQYF.

This clone has more than one count but fewer than ten. The chain is built from TRBV18 and TRBJ1-5; TRBD1 is a possible D gene (5 bases). V was shortened by 2 bases and J by 2 bases, with 7 bases between the two germline ends. Germline-derived CDR1 and CDR2 are KGHSH and LQKENI. This CDR3 spans 14 amino acids. In nucleotides, the CDR3 is TGTGCCAGCTCACCAATACAGGGCAATCAGCCCCAGCATTTT. Its translation is CASSPIQGNQPQHF.

The rearrangement links TRBV4-1 to TRBJ2-7, with 11 nucleotides matching TRBD1. The CDR3 loop spans 18 amino acids. Germline assignment: CDR1 MGHRA and CDR2 YSYEKL. The V gene end was trimmed by 0 bases and the J gene end by 4 bases; junction bases not matched to a gene: 11. For the CDR3, the DNA is TGCGCCAGCAGCCAAGACCCAGGGAGGGGACAGGGGGTGTACGAGCAGTACTTC. Its translation is CASSQDPGRGQGVYEQYF.

The genes are TRBV4-1 and TRBJ1-3, with D possibly TRBD1 on 5 matching bases. Trimming stripped 4 bases from V and 0 bases from J, with 13 bases between. From germline, CDR1 is MGHRA and CDR2 YSYEKL. This CDR3 contains 16 residues. This chain's CDR3 is CASSRGGPLSGNTIYF. CDR3 in DNA: TGCGCCAGCAGCCGCGGGGGACCGCTCTCTGGAAACACCATATATTTT.

The rearrangement links TRBV25-1 to TRBJ2-3; TRBD2 agrees at 9 bases. The germline V gene encodes CDR1 MGHDK and CDR2 SYGVNS. Germline trimming cut 1 base from V and 3 bases from J; bases unmatched to any gene: 8. This CDR3 has 17 amino acids. In DNA, the CDR3 is TGTGCCAGCAGTGAATGGCCTAGCGGGGTCGGGACAGATACGCAGTATTTT. Protein: CASSEWPSGVGTDTQYF.

This clone was seen more than once but under ten times. The rearrangement uses TRBV7-2 and TRBJ2-5; D gene unclear. Trimming took off 4 bases at V and 9 bases at J, with 15 bases between the two ends. The germline gives CDR1 SGHTA, CDR2 FQGNSA. The CDR3 sequence is 13 residues long. CDR3 protein: CASSSPTGSPQYF. DNA of the CDR3: TGTGCCAGCAGCTCCCCGACGGGTTCGCCCCAGTACTTC.